This T cell receptor (beta chain) appears in the sequencing data of a study of Tregs in tolerant kidney transplant recipients. Turning to the study itself: Recipients received nonmyeloablative bone marrow transplants from related graft donors, with transient mixed chimerism.

This CDR3 is 17 amino acids long. CDR1 SGDLS and CDR2 YYNGEE come from the germline V gene. V was pared by 4 bases and J by 3 bases, with 14 bases of the junction left unmatched. The data were produced by immunoSEQ multiplex PCR, yet TCRdb's version contains in-frame clones alone and is incomplete. The data contain some 70,000 clones, roughly 91% of them singletons. The sample consisted of CD4+ T cells from blood, taken before the transplant. The gene calls are TRBV9 and TRBJ1-1, with TRBD1 identical over 8 bases. The TCR comes from a human donor who received a combined kidney and bone marrow transplant. CDR3 sequence: CASSHAAGGAKDTEAFF. The DNA of the CDR3 is TGTGCCAGCAGCCACGCGGCAGGGGGCGCCAAGGACACTGAAGCTTTCTTT.